This record looks at one T cell receptor beta chain sequence and its context. No cognate antigen has been identified for it. Base qualities are missing; no much larger clone stands one base away. These data originate in a study of blood T cell repertoires in COVID-19 (TCRdb year 2020). About the investigation overall: Samples from collaborators originated in the United States, Italy and Spain and spanned both the acute and convalescent phases of COVID-19. The repertoires were made available in a free public database intended to serve as a resource for research on the immune response to SARS-CoV-2. The dataset comprised deeply sampled blood TCRbeta repertoires from subjects exposed to, actively infected with, or recovered from COVID-19. The prospective study material was composed of cDNA or gDNA derived from T cells, B-cell-depleted T cells, or PBMCs. Samples came from the ongoing ImmuneRACE study (first 160 participants) plus 1,254 subjects from 6 global collaborators. Nearly every sample came with metadata listing a de-identified subject ID, COVID-19 status, age in years and sex. Where available, HLA class I and class II types were obtained from metadata supplied by the sample provider rather than from assay-based typing.

The immunoSEQ Assay, a bias-controlled multiplex PCR, was used to amplify TCRbeta CDR3 regions from genomic DNA. In the authors' own workflow: The number of nucleated cells in each sample was estimated from the amplification of reference gene primers within the assay. To quantify the absolute abundance of each unique TCRbeta CDR3 rearrangement, sequence reads were collapsed and filtered. For each sample, productive Simpson clonality was calculated as the square root of Simpson's diversity index over productive rearrangements. Entries here come from immuneACCESS through TCRdb and include only in-frame sequences with V and J called. Some clones fail to appear in such tables; in the studies checked, an unresolved V gene covers under half of the shortfall, and the cause of the remainder is unknown. That table is the source of V, J and clone size, and D and trimming were worked out from the DNA. Here the sample has over 200,000 clones; 87% occur a single time. The biggest ten clones account for about 9.4% of the sample.

At the junction V is shortened by 9 bases and J by 1 base; bases outside the gene matches: 2. The cysteine opens and the phenylalanine closes a CDR3 of 13 amino acids. Only CDR3 DNA is held: 39 bases, read in frame from base 1. CDR1 and CDR2 are read off the germline V gene as KGHDR and SFDVKD. Participants in the prospective study were aged roughly 18 to 90 years, lived in 20 to 30 United States geographic areas, and enrolled through a virtual design. To assign participants to cohorts, the prospective study relied on clinical history that participants themselves reported in a screening survey and a study questionnaire. In the prospective study, mobile phlebotomists collected whole blood, serum and a nasopharyngeal or oropharyngeal swab from each participant. Over a roughly two-month period, participants in the prospective study had the option of providing additional blood draws and questionnaires. Before DNA extraction, prospective study blood samples were shipped either frozen or at room temperature.

Broader findings and caveats from the paper: The amount of clinical and demographic metadata varied by source and participant and was provided uncurated.

The receptor chain draws on TRBV24-1 and TRBJ2-7, with TRBD2 identical over 10 junction bases. The receptor was isolated from a man aged 18 to 29 with acute COVID-19. Sequencing was performed on PBMCs or T cells enriched from blood (not recorded which). The DNA sequence follows: TGTGCCACCGAGACTAGCGGGTCCTACGAGCAGTACTTC. Its amino acids are CATETSGSYEQYF.